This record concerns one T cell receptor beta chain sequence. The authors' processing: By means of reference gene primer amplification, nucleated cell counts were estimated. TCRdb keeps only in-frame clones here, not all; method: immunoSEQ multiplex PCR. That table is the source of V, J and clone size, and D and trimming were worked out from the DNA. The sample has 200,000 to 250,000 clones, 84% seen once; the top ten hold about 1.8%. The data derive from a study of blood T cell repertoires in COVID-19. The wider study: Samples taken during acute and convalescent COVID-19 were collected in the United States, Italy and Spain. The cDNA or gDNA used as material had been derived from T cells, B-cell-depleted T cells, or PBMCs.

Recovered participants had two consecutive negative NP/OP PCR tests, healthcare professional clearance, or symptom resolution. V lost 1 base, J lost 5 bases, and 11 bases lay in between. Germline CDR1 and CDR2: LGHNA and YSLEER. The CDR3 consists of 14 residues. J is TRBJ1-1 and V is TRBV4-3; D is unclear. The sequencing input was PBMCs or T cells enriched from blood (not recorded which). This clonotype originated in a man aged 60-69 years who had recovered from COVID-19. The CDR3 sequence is CASSQVRGGTEAFF. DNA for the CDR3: TGCGCCAGCAGCCAAGTGCGGGGTGGAACTGAAGCTTTCTTT.